This T cell receptor (beta chain) was captured in a study of blood T cell repertoires in COVID-19. Study-wide context: There were acute and convalescent COVID-19 samples, and they came from the United States, Italy and Spain. PBMCs, B-cell-depleted T cells, or T cells were the source of the cDNA or gDNA that made up the material.

This CDR3 is built from 12 residues. Germline CDR1 and CDR2: SGDLS and YYNGEE. V trimming: 4 bases; J trimming: 10 bases; junction bases outside the gene matches: 6. As handled by the study authors: How many nucleated cells were present was estimated from reference gene primer amplification. Sequenced by immunoSEQ multiplex PCR; TCRdb stores in-frame clones only, minus some. The DNA gave D and trimming, while V, J and clone size come from that table. This table holds about 73,000 clones, about 79% found once. Sequencing was done on a sample of peripheral blood. This clonotype was obtained from a woman between 55 and 75 years old with acute or convalescent COVID-19. The chain links TRBV9 to TRBJ1-1; 8 positions match TRBD1. CDR3 coding DNA: TGTGCCAGCAGCCCTGGACAGGGTAGAGCTTTCTTT. It encodes CASSPGQGRAFF.